This section outlines one T cell receptor beta chain sequence together with its context. The antigen is unknown. TCRdb keeps only in-frame clones here, not all; method: immunoSEQ multiplex PCR. The sample carries about 160,000 clones, around nine tenths recorded once. The data belong to a study of cytomegalovirus exposure and HLA in healthy donors. The J segment lost 4 bases and the V segment lost 0 bases, leaving 4 bases of the junction unmatched. The V gene's germline CDR1 is SGDLS and CDR2 YYNGEE. CDR3 length equals 15 residues. Study results and caveats: Reportedly, diagnosis of cytomegalovirus status by the classifier showed high specificity and sensitivity. According to a subsequent analysis, TCR clusters from the first cohort were inclined to appear together in the 110 or so validation repertoires.

This receptor was obtained from a woman younger than 30 in good health and CMV-seronegative. The chain has TRBV9 and TRBJ2-3; 8 bases are shared with TRBD1. Sample: PBMCs. CDR3 sequence (DNA): TGTGCCAGCAGCGTAGGGGACAGGCAGCCAGATACGCAGTATTTT. Residues: CASSVGDRQPDTQYF.